This TCR beta chain was captured by sequencing in a study of T cell changes during pregnancy in multiple sclerosis. TCRdb keeps only in-frame clones here, not all; method: immunoSEQ multiplex PCR. In the table there are fewer than 90,000 clones, about 94% of which are singletons. Points on this clone: The sample holds other DNA sequences that translate to the same CDR3.

Trimming cost V 6 bases and J 0 bases, with 8 bases left between them. Germline V lookup: CDR1 SNHLY, CDR2 FYNNEI. This CDR3 spans 14 amino acids. This specimen was peripheral blood, taken after pregnancy. The chain carries TRBV2 and TRBJ1-4; D not certain. This TCR derives from a female donor in good health, enrolled as a control in a pregnancy study. CDR3 in amino acids: CASRGTATNEKLFF. CDR3 nucleotide sequence: TGTGCCAGCAGAGGCACAGCAACTAATGAAAAACTGTTTTTT.